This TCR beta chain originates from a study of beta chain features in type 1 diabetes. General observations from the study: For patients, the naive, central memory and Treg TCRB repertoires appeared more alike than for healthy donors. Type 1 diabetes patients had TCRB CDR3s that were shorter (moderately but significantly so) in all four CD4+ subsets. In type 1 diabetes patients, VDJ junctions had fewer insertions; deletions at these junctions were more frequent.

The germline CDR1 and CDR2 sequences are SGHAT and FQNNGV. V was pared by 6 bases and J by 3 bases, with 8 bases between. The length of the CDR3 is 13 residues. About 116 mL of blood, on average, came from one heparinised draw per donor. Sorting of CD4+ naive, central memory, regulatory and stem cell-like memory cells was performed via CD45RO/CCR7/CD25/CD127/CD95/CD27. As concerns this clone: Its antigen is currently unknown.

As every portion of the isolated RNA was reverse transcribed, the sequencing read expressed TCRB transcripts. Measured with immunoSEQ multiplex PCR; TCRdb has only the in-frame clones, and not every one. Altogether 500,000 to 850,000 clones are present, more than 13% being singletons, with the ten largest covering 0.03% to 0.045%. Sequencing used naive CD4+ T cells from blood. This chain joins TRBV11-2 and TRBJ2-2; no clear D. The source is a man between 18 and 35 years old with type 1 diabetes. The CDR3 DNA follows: TGTGCCAGCAGAGACACTTACACCGGGGAGCTGTTTTTT. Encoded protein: CASRDTYTGELFF.